This T cell receptor beta chain originates from a study of cytomegalovirus exposure and HLA in healthy donors. Study at large: Counted in an early data release were roughly 87 million unique TCRs from HLA-typed donors.

The PCR contained 60 Vbeta and 13 Jbeta primers. Clones were sequenced by immunoSEQ multiplex PCR, and TCRdb holds only the in-frame ones, with some missing. This sample has 100,000 to 120,000 clones, with around 76% found just once. Turning to this clone: Its specificity is not known.

V was cut by 7 bases and J by 3 bases, with 22 bases left in between. Germline loops: CDR1 MNHEY, CDR2 SMNVEV (reference sequence). The CDR3 contains 16 residues. Healthy bone marrow donors made up the donor group. While unrecorded immune exposures were likely, the donors were nominally healthy when sampled. Study-level findings and limits: Available immune exposure information was restricted to CMV serostatus only.

The chain recombines TRBV27 with TRBJ2-7; D perhaps matches TRBD2 (7 bases). This clonotype was sampled from a man aged 30 to 39 in good health and CMV-seropositive. The sample comprised PBMCs. The CDR3 nucleotides are TGTGCCAGCAAACAAGGGGGAGGGGTGGACTTCTACGAGCAGTACTTC. This gives the protein CASKQGGGVDFYEQYF.